This is a list of T cell receptor beta chains from one sample in a study of blood T cell repertoires in COVID-19. Libraries were prepared by immunoSEQ multiplex PCR; TCRdb keeps only in-frame clonotypes and omits some of them. Here the sample spans 75,000 to 80,000 clones, around 89% being singletons. What was sequenced was peripheral blood. All receptors come from a human donor in a cohort sampled during active COVID-19. CDR3s include the opening cysteine and the closing phenylalanine or tryptophan. D genes are given only for firm matches.

j_call d_call v_call cdr3_aa
TRBJ2-2 TRBD2 TRBV19 CASSRLAGETGELFF
TRBJ1-1 NA TRBV4-1 CASSQEDRENTEAFF
TRBJ1-4 TRBD1 TRBV18 CASSPATPGTGAWTNEKLFF
TRBJ2-2 TRBD2 TRBV4-2 CASSQDEGGRTGELFF
TRBJ1-2 NA TRBV19 CASSNGGPPNYGYTF
TRBJ2-7 TRBD2 TRBV7-9 CASSSSGRAWYEQYF
TRBJ2-1 TRBD2 TRBV7-3 CASSPGLTRGVGDEQFF
TRBJ1-1 TRBD1 TRBV6-1 CASSELTGGVTEAFF
TRBJ1-5 TRBD1 TRBV19 CASSTPGTGQPQHF
TRBJ1-3 TRBD1 TRBV6-2/TRBV6-3 CASSYSIPGQGAGNTIYF
TRBJ1-1 NA TRBV5-4 CASSLRGRGTEAFF
TRBJ2-1 TRBD2 TRBV7-2 CASSPSGGAGNEQFF
TRBJ2-1 NA TRBV5-6 CASSFSGVGSYNEQFF
TRBJ2-3 TRBD2 TRBV7-8 CASSLGTSGRADTQYF
TRBJ2-2 NA TRBV9 CASTLRARHTGELFF
TRBJ2-7 NA TRBV6-5 CASSYGRTYEQYF
TRBJ1-2 TRBD1 TRBV5-4 CASSPDRGNGYTF
TRBJ1-2 NA TRBV19 CASSFIREGYGYTF
TRBJ1-5 TRBD1 TRBV7-8 CASSNPTGNQPQHF
TRBJ1-2 NA TRBV12-3/TRBV12-4 CASSSQGDGYTF
TRBJ1-3 NA TRBV25-1 CASSESGGGSGNTIYF
TRBJ2-1 NA TRBV7-2 CASSLEAEVYNEQFF
TRBJ1-5 NA TRBV3-1/TRBV3-2 CASSPLGLNQPQHF
TRBJ1-5 NA TRBV4-1 CASSQEPGVNQPQHF
TRBJ2-3 TRBD2 TRBV7-2 CASSSRTSGVADTQYF
TRBJ2-3 TRBD1 TRBV7-9 CASSLGQASTDTQYF
TRBJ1-5 TRBD1 TRBV15 CATSRKKQGGEYQPQHF
TRBJ1-5 NA TRBV3-1/TRBV3-2 CASSDAGGISNQPQHF
TRBJ2-7 NA TRBV30 CAWKTWRPNSYEQYF
TRBJ1-6 NA TRBV4-1 CASSPPGPGGDSPLHF
TRBJ2-5 TRBD2 TRBV19 CASNAGGIKGTQYF
TRBJ2-3 TRBD1 TRBV11-2 CASSLATTGAGPDTQYF
TRBJ2-2 NA TRBV7-6 CASSPGTGEVSGELFF
TRBJ1-6 TRBD1 TRBV6-2/TRBV6-3 CASSLTGISYNSPLHF
TRBJ2-1 TRBD2 TRBV4-2 CASSPQHSGGPYNEQFF
TRBJ1-1 NA TRBV18 CASSPYREGTTEAFF
TRBJ2-2 NA TRBV18 CASPLEGLHTGELFF
TRBJ2-3 TRBD1 TRBV30 CAWSSGQGTDTQYF
TRBJ1-5 NA TRBV5-1 CASSLEGGGVQPQHF
TRBJ1-6 NA TRBV6-1 CASSVLAVNYYNSPLHF
TRBJ1-5 NA TRBV21-1 CASSKGAGPTFLDQPQHF
TRBJ1-2 NA TRBV7-9 CASSRPGYGYTF
TRBJ1-3 NA TRBV11-1 CASSSTRDQAGNTIYF
TRBJ2-7 TRBD2 TRBV13 CASSPSSGEASEQYF
TRBJ2-2 NA TRBV7-9 CASSLTGIGIGELFF
TRBJ1-2 NA TRBV29-1 CSAIGQSDNYGYTF